The clone carrying this T cell receptor beta chain came up a few times. This CDR3 region has 18 residues. J gave up 2 bases and V 5 bases, and 17 bases lay outside the gene matches. The germline V gene encodes CDR1 MGHDK and CDR2 SYGVNS. TCRdb itself ran the RT-PCR reads through MiXCR, one entry per CDR3 protein. The sample consists of almost 700,000 distinct CDR3 sequences, over 12% of them appearing once. The sequence came from a female donor in good health, serving as a healthy control. V usage is TRBV25-1 and J usage is TRBJ2-5, with 7 bases aligning to TRBD1. Sequences were obtained from memory CD4+ T cells from blood. The CDR3 protein is CASSKPRGFRIVQETQYF. CDR3 coding DNA: TGTGCCAGCAGTAAACCCAGGGGGTTCCGGATCGTACAAGAGACCCAGTACTTC.